The 16 T cell receptor beta chains below come from one sample, sequenced in a study of blood T cell repertoires in COVID-19. Produced via immunoSEQ multiplex PCR; TCRdb's table is partial and in-frame only. This sample yields 250,000 or so clones, of which about 90% are seen a single time; 1% to 1.5% belongs to the top ten. Material: PBMCs or T cells enriched from blood (not recorded which). These receptors came from a human donor in a cohort exposed to, infected with or recovered from COVID-19 (not recorded which). The donor label of this sample is uncertain.

The gene calls are TRBV4-2 and TRBJ2-3, with 7 bases matching TRBD2. The CDR3 extends over 16 amino acids. The junction had 8 bases not matched to a gene; V was cut back by 5 bases and J by 0 bases. Germline assignment: CDR1 LGHNA and CDR2 YNFKEQ. In DNA, the CDR3 is TGTGCCAGCAGCGTGAGCGGGGCCTCTAGCACAGATACGCAGTATTTT. Translation: CASSVSGASSTDTQYF.

The gene calls are TRBV9 and TRBJ2-7, with 7 bases fitting TRBD1. Trimming cost V 4 bases and J 3 bases; bases outside gene matches: 4. This CDR3 is 13 amino acids long. Germline V lookup: CDR1 SGDLS, CDR2 YYNGEE. This CDR3 is CASSPRQGYEQYF. In nucleotides, the CDR3 is TGTGCCAGCAGCCCCAGACAGGGCTACGAGCAGTACTTC. Full variable domain (rest looked up from reference TRBV9 and TRBJ2-7): DSGVTQTPKHLITATGQRVTLRCSPRSGDLSVYWYQQSLDQGLQFLIQYYNGEERAKGNILERFSAQQFPDLHSELNLSSLELGDSALYFCASSPRQGYEQYFGPGTRLTVT.

This clone was seen a handful of times. The chain employs TRBV30 and TRBJ1-6, with TRBD1 matching 7 bases. The ends lost 3 bases at V and 2 bases at J; junction bases unmatched: 4. Germline V gives CDR1 GTSNPN, CDR2 SVGIG (reference sequence). There are 15 residues in the CDR3. The CDR3 DNA reads TGTGCCTGGAGATCCGGGACAGCCTATAATTCACCCCTCCACTTT. Translation gives CAWRSGTAYNSPLHF.

The chain has TRBV19 and TRBJ1-6, with D possibly being TRBD1 (5 bases). CDR3 size: 14 residues. Germline V CDR1 and CDR2: LNHDA, SQIVND (reference sequence). Trimming stripped 9 bases from V and 3 bases from J, with 12 bases between. The CDR3 reads CASLGGFYNSPLHF. Here the CDR3 DNA reads TGTGCCAGCCTCGGGGGGTTCTATAATTCACCCCTCCACTTT.

This chain joins TRBV3-1 (or the pseudogene TRBV3-2) and TRBJ2-7; D unclear. Trimming shortened V by 1 base and J by 2 bases, and 9 bases separated the two germline ends. In germline, CDR1 is LGHDT, CDR2 YNNKEL (reference sequence). The CDR3 consists of 14 residues. CDR3 sequence (DNA): TGTGCCAGCAGCCAAGGACGAGGTCCCTACGAGCAGTACTTC. It is translated as CASSQGRGPYEQYF.

The CDR3 spells CASSYPTSGGYEQYF. CDR3 nucleotides: TGTGCCAGCAGTTACCCGACTAGCGGGGGTTACGAGCAGTACTTC. The V and J genes are TRBV6-5 and TRBJ2-7; 12 bases match TRBD2. Per germline, CDR1 MNHEY and CDR2 SVGAGI. CDR3 size: 15 residues. V gave up 2 bases and J gave up 4 bases; unmatched junction bases: 3.

This clone has more than one count but fewer than ten. The J gene is TRBJ1-2, the V gene TRBV6-5; 7 bases are shared with TRBD1. The CDR3 spans 13 residues. The germline V gene has CDR1 MNHEY and CDR2 SVGAGI. V shed 5 bases, J shed 6 bases, and the junction held 6 bases outside the gene matches. The CDR3 sequence: CASSRRQGNGYTF. In DNA form, the CDR3 reads TGTGCCAGCAGTAGACGACAGGGAAATGGCTACACCTTC.

Written as DNA, the CDR3 is TGTGCCAGCAGCTGGGGGCAGGTTAATGAAAAACTGTTTTTT. This encodes CASSWGQVNEKLFF. The chain carries TRBV11-2 and TRBJ1-4, with D possibly matching TRBD1 (6 bases). CDR1 and CDR2 from the germline V gene are SGHAT and FQNNGV. The CDR3 extends over 14 amino acids. Deletions cut 4 bases from V and 4 bases from J, with 10 bases between. Drawing the rest from reference TRBV11-2 and TRBJ1-4, the complete variable domain is EAGVAQSPRYKIIEKRQSVAFWCNPISGHATLYWYQQILGQGPKLLIQFQNNGVVDDSQLPKDRFSAERLKGVDSTLKIQPAKLEDSAVYLCASSWGQVNEKLFFGSGTQLSVL.

The chain couples TRBV5-1 to TRBJ1-6, with 9 bases fitting TRBD1. The CDR3 is 15 amino acids. Trimming took 0 bases from V and 7 from J; bases not matched to a gene: 2. Germline values: CDR1 SGHRS, CDR2 YFSETQ. This CDR3 is CASSLGDRENSPLHF. The CDR3 DNA reads as TGCGCCAGCAGCTTGGGGGACAGGGAGAATTCACCCCTCCACTTT.

A single count supports this clone. The gene calls are TRBV5-1 and TRBJ1-2; D gene uncertain. The CDR3 runs 15 residues. Deletions cut 0 bases from V and 6 bases from J, with 15 bases between. Germline CDR1 is SGHRS and CDR2 is YFSETQ. The CDR3 region is CASSLDASGSHGYTF. As DNA, the CDR3 is TGCGCCAGCAGCTTGGACGCCTCCGGTAGTCATGGCTACACCTTC.

The rearrangement links TRBV19 to TRBJ1-2; D is unresolved. The ends were cut back, 3 bases at V and 5 bases at J, with 13 bases in the middle. Germline CDR1 is LNHDA and CDR2 is SQIVND (reference sequence). The CDR3 extends over 14 amino acids. The CDR3 DNA sequence: TGTGCCAGTAGTATTCGAGGAGGTTTTTATGGCTACACCTTC. Translation gives CASSIRGGFYGYTF.

In DNA, the CDR3 is TGTGCCAGCAGCGGCCGGGACAGCTATGGCTACACCTTC. Translating gives CASSGRDSYGYTF. This sequence joins TRBV9 and TRBJ1-2, with 7 bases that match TRBD1. V lost 3 bases to trimming and J lost 4 bases; unmatched junction nucleotides: 3. CDR1 is SGDLS, CDR2 YYNGEE, per germline. The CDR3 length is 13 residues.

The table lists this clone with a count of one. The chain combines TRBV11-3 with TRBJ2-3, with D possibly matching TRBD2 (5 bases). The CDR3 covers 12 residues. CDR1 is SGHNT, CDR2 YENEEA, per germline. V gave up 5 bases and J gave up 5 bases, with 8 bases separating them. DNA of the CDR3: TGTGCCAGCAGCCCTGAGGGAGATACGCAGTATTTT. Translating it yields CASSPEGDTQYF.

The J gene is TRBJ1-1, the V gene TRBV5-1, with D possibly TRBD1 on 6 matching bases. The V end lost 0 bases, the J end lost 0 bases, and 12 bases lay between the germline ends. This CDR3 is 16 amino acids long. In germline, CDR1 is SGHRS, CDR2 YFSETQ. In DNA form, the CDR3 reads TGCGCCAGCAGCTTGGGAAACAGGGCAATGAACACTGAAGCTTTCTTT. It translates to CASSLGNRAMNTEAFF.

V gene TRBV10-2 combines with J gene TRBJ2-7; D perhaps matches TRBD2 (5 bases). The germline V gene has CDR1 WSHSY and CDR2 SAAADI. The V end was cut by 11 bases, the J end by 5 bases, with 13 bases between. This CDR3 contains 11 residues. CDR3: CAAGGSNEQYF. For the CDR3, the DNA is TGCGCCGCAGGAGGTAGTAACGAGCAGTACTTC.

The rearrangement uses TRBV4-3 and TRBJ1-2; 7 bases match TRBD1. The CDR3 extends over 15 amino acids. Germline CDR1 reads LGHNA; CDR2 reads YSLEER. Losses at the gene ends were 2 bases for V and 4 bases for J; bases not matched to a gene: 7. Written as DNA, the CDR3 is TGCGCCAGCAGCCAACTCCTGGGACAGATCTATGGCTACACCTTC. Translation: CASSQLLGQIYGYTF.